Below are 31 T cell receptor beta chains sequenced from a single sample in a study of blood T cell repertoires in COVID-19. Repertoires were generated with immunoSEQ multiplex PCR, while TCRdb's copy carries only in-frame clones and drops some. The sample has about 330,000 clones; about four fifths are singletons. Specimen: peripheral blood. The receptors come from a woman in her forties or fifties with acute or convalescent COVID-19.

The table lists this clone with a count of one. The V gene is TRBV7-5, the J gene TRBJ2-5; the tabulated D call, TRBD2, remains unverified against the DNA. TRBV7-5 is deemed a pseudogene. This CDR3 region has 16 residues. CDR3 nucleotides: TGTGCCAGAAGCGGCAGACTAGCGGGGGTGCAAGAGACCCAGTACTTC. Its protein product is CARSGRLAGVQETQYF.

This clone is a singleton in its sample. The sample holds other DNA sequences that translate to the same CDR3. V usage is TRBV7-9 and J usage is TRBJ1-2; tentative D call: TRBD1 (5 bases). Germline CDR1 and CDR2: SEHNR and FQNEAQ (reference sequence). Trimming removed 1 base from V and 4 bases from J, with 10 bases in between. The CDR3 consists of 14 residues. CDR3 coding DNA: TGTGCCAGCAGCTTAGGAGGCCAGGGCTATGGCTACACCTTC. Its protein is CASSLGGQGYGYTF.

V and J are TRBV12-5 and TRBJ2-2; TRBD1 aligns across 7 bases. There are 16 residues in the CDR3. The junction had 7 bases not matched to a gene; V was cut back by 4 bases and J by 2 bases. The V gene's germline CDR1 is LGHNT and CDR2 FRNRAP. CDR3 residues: CASGSPAGGNTGELFF. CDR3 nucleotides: TGTGCTAGTGGTTCCCCCGCAGGGGGTAACACCGGGGAGCTGTTTTTT. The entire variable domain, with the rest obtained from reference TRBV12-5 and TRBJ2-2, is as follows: DARVTQTPRHKVTEMGQEVTMRCQPILGHNTVFWYRQTMMQGLELLAYFRNRAPLDDSGMPKDRFSAEMPDATLATLKIQPSEPRDSAVYFCASGSPAGGNTGELFFGEGSRLTVL.

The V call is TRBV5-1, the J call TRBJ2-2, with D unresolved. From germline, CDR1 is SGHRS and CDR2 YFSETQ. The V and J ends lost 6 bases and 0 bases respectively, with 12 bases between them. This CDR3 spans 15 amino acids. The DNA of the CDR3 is TGCGCCAGCAATTTAGAACCCACGAACACCGGGGAGCTGTTTTTT. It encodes CASNLEPTNTGELFF.

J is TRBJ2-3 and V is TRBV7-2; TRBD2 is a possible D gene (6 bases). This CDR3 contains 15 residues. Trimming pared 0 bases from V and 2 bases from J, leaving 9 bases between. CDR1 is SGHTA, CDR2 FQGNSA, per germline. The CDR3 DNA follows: TGTGCCAGCAGCTTAGCGGGACTCTCCACAGATACGCAGTATTTT. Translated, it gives CASSLAGLSTDTQYF. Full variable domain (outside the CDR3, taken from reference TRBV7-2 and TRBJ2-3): GAGVSQSPSNKVTEKGKDVELRCDPISGHTALYWYRQSLGQGLEFLIYFQGNSAPDKSGLPSDRFSAERTGGSVSTLTIQRTQQEDSAVYLCASSLAGLSTDTQYFGPGTRLTVL.

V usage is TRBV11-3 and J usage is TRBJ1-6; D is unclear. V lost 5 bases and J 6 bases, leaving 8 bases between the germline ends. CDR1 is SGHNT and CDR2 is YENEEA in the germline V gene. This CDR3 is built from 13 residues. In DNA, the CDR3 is TGTGCCAGCAGCGTACAGCCTAATTCACCCCTCCACTTT. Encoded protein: CASSVQPNSPLHF. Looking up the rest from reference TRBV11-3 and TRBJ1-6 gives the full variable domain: EAGVVQSPRYKIIEKKQPVAFWCNPISGHNTLYWYLQNLGQGPELLIRYENEEAVDDSQLPKDRFSAERLKGVDSTLKIQPAELGDSAVYLCASSVQPNSPLHFGNGTRLTVT.

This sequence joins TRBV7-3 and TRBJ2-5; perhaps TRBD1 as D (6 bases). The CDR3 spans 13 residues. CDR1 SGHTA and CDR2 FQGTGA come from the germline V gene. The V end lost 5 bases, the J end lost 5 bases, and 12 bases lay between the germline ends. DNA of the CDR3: TGTGCCAGCAGCGTCACAGGGAAGGAGACCCAGTACTTC. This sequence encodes CASSVTGKETQYF.

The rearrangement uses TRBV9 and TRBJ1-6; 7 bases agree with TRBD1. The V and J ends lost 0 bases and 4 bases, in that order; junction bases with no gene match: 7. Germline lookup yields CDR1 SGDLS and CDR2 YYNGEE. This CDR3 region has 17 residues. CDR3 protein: CASSVDLEGAYNSPLHF. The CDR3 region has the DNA TGTGCCAGCAGCGTAGATTTAGAGGGGGCATATAATTCACCCCTCCACTTT.

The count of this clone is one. CDR3 DNA sequence: TGCAGCGGACGGGTCTACCAAGAGACCCAGTACTTC. Translation gives CSGRVYQETQYF. V gene TRBV29-1 combines with J gene TRBJ2-5; D not resolved. The CDR3 loop spans 12 amino acids. Trimming cost V 7 bases and J 0 bases, with 9 bases left between them. From germline, CDR1 is SQVTM and CDR2 ANQGSEA.

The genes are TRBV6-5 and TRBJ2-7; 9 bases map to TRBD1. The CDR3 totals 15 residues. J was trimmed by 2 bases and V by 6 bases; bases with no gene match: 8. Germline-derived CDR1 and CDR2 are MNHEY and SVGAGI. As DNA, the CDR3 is TGTGCCAGCAGGGCTACCGGGACAGGGCCCTACGAGCAGTACTTC. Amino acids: CASRATGTGPYEQYF.

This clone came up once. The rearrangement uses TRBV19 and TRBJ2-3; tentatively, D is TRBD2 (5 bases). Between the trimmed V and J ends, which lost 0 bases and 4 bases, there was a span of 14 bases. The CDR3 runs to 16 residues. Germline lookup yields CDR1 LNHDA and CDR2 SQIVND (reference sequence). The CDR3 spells CASSIDRRPRADTQYF. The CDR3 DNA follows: TGTGCCAGTAGTATAGACAGGCGCCCGAGGGCAGATACGCAGTATTTT.

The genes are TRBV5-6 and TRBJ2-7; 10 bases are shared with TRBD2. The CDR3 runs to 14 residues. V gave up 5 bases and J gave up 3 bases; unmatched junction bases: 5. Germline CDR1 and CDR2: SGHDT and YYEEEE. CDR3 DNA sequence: TGTGCCAGCAGTAAGCGGGAGGGCCGCTACGAGCAGTACTTC. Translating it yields CASSKREGRYEQYF.

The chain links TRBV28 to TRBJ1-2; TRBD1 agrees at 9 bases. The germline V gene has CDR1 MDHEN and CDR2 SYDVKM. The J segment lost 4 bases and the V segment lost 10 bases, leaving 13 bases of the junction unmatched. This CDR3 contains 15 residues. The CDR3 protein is CATGTGIFGTYGYTF. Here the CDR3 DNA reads TGTGCCACAGGGACAGGGATTTTTGGCACCTATGGCTACACCTTC.

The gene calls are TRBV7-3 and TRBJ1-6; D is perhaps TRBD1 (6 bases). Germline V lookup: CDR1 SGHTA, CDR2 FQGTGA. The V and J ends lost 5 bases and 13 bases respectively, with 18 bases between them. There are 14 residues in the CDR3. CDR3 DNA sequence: TGTGCCAGCAGCCTCGGACGGGACACAGGGCCCCTCCACTTT. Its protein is CASSLGRDTGPLHF. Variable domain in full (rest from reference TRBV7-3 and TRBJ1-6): GAGVSQTPSNKVTEKGKYVELRCDPISGHTALYWYRQSLGQGPEFLIYFQGTGAADDSGLPNDRFFAVRPEGSVSTLKIQRTERGDSAVYLCASSLGRDTGPLHFGNGTRLTVT.

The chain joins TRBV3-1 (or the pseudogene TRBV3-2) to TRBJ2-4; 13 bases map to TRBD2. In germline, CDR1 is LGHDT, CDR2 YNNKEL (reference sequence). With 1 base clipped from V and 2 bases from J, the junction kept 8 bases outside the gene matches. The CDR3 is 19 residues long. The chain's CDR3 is CASSQVWTSGSLPKNIQYF. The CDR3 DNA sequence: TGTGCCAGCAGCCAAGTCTGGACTAGCGGGAGTCTACCCAAAAACATTCAGTACTTC.

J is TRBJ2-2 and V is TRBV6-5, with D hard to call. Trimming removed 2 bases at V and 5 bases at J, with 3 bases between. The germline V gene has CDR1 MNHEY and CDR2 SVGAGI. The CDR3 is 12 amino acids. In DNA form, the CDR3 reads TGTGCCAGCAGTTACGAGACCGGGGAGCTGTTTTTT. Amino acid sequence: CASSYETGELFF.

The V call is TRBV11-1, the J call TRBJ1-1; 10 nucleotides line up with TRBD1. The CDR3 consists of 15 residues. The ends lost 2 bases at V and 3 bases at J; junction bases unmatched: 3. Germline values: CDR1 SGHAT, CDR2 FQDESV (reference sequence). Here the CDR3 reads CASSLQGTGDTEAFF. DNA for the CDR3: TGTGCCAGCAGCTTACAAGGGACAGGGGACACTGAAGCTTTCTTT.

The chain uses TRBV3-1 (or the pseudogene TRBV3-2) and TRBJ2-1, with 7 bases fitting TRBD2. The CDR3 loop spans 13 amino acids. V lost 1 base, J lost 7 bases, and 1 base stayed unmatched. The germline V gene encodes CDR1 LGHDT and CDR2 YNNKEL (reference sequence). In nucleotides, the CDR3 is TGTGCCAGCAGCCAAGTGCGGGGGAATGAGCAGTTCTTC. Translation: CASSQVRGNEQFF.

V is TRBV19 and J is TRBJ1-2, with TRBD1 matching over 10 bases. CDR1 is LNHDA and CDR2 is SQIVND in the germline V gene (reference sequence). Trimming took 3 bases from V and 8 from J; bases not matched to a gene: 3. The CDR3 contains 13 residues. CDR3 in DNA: TGTGCCAGTAGTATGGGGACAGGGGACGGCTACACCTTC. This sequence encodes CASSMGTGDGYTF. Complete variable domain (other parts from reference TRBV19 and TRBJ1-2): DGGITQSPKYLFRKEGQNVTLSCEQNLNHDAMYWYRQDPGQGLRLIYYSQIVNDFQKGDIAEGYSVSREKKESFPLTVTSAQKNPTAFYLCASSMGTGDGYTFGSGTRLTVV.

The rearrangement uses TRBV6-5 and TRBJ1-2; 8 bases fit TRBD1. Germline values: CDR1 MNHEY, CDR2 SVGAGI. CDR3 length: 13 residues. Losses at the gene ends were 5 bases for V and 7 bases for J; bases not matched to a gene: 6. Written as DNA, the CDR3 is TGTGCCAGCAGTATTAGGACAGGGACTGGCTACACCTTC. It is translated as CASSIRTGTGYTF.

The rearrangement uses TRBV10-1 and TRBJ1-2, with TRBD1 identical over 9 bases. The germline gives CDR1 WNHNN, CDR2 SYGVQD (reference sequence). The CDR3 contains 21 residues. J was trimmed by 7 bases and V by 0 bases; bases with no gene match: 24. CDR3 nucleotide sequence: TGCGCCAGCAGTGAGTCTACCTCTACGCCGGGCCCCGGGACAGGGAGGTCTGGCTACACCTTC. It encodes CASSESTSTPGPGTGRSGYTF.

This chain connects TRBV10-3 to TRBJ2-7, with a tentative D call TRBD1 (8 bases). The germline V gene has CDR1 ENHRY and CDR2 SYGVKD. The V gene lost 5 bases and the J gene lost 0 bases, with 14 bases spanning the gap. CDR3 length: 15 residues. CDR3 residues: CAISTGGAGSYEQYF. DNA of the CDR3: TGTGCCATCAGTACAGGGGGGGCGGGCTCCTACGAGCAGTACTTC.

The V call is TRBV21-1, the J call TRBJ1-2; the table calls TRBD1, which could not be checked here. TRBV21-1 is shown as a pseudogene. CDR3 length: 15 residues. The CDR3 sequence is CASSKEQGGNYGYTF. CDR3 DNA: TGTGCCAGCAGCAAAGAACAGGGGGGGAACTATGGCTACACCTTC.

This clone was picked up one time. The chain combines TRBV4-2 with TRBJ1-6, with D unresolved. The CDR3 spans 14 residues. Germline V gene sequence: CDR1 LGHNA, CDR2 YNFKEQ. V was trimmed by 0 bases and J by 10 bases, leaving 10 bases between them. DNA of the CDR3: TGTGCCAGCAGCCAAGATAGGAGGGAATCACCCCTCCACTTT. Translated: CASSQDRRESPLHF.

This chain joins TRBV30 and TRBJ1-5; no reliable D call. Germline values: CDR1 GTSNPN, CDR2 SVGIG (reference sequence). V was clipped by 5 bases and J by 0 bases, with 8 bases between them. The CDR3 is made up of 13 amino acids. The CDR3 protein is CAWDKNSNQPQHF. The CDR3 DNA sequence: TGTGCCTGGGATAAAAATAGCAATCAGCCCCAGCATTTT.

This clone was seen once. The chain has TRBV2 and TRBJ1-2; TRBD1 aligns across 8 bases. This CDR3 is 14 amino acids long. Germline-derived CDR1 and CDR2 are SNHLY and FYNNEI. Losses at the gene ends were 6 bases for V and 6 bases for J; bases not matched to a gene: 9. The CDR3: CASSGQGGSNGYTF. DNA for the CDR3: TGTGCCAGCAGCGGACAGGGAGGTAGTAATGGCTACACCTTC.

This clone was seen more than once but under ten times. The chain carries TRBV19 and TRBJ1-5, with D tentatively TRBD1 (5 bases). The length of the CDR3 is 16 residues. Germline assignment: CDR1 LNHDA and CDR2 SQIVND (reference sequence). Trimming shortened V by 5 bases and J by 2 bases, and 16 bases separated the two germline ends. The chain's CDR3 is CASSVARVQGNQPQHF. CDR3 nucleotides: TGTGCCAGTAGTGTCGCCAGGGTACAAGGCAATCAGCCCCAGCATTTT.

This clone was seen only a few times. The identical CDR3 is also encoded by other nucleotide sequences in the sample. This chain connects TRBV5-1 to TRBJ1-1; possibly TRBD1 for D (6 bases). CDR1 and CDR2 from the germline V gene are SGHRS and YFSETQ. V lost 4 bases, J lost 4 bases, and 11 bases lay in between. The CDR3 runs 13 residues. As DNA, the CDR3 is TGCGCCAGCAGCATAACAGGGAGCACTGAAGCTTTCTTT. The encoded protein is CASSITGSTEAFF.

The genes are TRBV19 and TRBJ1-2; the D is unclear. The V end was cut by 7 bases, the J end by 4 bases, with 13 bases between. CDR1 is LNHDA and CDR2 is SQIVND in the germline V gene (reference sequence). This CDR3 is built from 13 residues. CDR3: CASNLGRGYGYTF. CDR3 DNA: TGTGCCAGTAACCTAGGTCGCGGCTATGGCTACACCTTC.

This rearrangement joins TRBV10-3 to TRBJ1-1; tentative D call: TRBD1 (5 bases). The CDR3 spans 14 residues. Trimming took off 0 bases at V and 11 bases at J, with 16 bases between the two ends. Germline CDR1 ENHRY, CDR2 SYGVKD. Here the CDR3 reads CAISESIGRGWAFF. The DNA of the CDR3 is TGTGCCATCAGTGAGTCGATCGGGAGGGGATGGGCTTTCTTT.

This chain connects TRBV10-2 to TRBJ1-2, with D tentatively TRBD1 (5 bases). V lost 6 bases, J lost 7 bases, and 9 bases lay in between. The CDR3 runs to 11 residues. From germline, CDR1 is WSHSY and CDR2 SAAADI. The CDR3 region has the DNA TGCGCCAGCAGGGCTGACAGTGGCTACACCTTC. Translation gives CASRADSGYTF.